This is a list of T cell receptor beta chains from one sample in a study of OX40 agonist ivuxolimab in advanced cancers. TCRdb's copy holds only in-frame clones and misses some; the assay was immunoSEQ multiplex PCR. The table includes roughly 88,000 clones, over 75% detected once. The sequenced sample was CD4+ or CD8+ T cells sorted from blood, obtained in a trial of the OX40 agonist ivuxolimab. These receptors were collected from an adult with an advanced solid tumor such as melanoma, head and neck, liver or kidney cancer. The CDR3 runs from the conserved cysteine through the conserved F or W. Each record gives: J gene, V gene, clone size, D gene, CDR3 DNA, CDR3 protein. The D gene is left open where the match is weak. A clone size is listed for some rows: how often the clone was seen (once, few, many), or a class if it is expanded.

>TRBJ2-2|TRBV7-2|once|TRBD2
TGTGCCAGCAGCTTAGAGGCTAGCGGGAACACCGGGGAGCTGTTTTTT
CASSLEASGNTGELFF
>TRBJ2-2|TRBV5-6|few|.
TGTGCCAGCAGCTTGGCGCACACCGGGGAGCTGTTTTTT
CASSLAHTGELFF
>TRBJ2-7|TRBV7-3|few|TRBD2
TGTGCCAGCAGCATAAATAGCGGGGACTACGAGCAGTACTTC
CASSINSGDYEQYF
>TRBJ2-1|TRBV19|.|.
TGTGCCAGTAGTCCGGGACCGATGGGGGAGCAGTTCTTC
CASSPGPMGEQFF
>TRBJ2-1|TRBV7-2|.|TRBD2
TGTGCCAGCAGCTCCTCAACTAGCGGGAGGTTTGATGAGCAGTTCTTC
CASSSSTSGRFDEQFF
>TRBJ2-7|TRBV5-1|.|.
TGCGCCAGCAGCCTTCTCGGAGGTAGCTCCTACGAGCAGTACTTC
CASSLLGGSSYEQYF
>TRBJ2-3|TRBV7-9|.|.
TGTGCCAGCGGTAGGGAGTTTAGCACAGATACGCAGTATTTT
CASGREFSTDTQYF
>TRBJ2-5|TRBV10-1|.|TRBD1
TGCGCCAGCACTACAGGGGGCCCCTATCAAGAGACCCAGTACTTC
CASTTGGPYQETQYF
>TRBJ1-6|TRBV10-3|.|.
TGTGCCATCAGTACCGGGAGCCAAAATTCACCCCTCCACTTT
CAISTGSQNSPLHF
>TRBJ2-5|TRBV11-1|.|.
TGTGCCAGCAGCCCAGGACAGCAAGAGACCCAGTACTTC
CASSPGQQETQYF
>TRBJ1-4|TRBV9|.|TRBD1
TGTGCCAGCAGCGTCCGACAGGGGATTGGGGAAAAACTGTTTTTT
CASSVRQGIGEKLFF
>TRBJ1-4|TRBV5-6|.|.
TGTGCCAGCAGCGCGCGGTCGACCGGGGCCAATGAAAAACTGTTTTTT
CASSARSTGANEKLFF
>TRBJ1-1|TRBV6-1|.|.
TGTGCCCATGAAGGGGTTAACACTGAAGCTTTCTTT
CAHEGVNTEAFF
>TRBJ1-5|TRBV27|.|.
TGTGCCAGCAGTCCTACAGTTAGCAATCAGCCCCAGCATTTT
CASSPTVSNQPQHF
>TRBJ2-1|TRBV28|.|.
TGTGCCACCAAGCGTAGTTCAGGGGTCGGTGAGCAGTTCTTC
CATKRSSGVGEQFF
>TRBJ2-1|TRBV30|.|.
TGTGCCTGGAAACGGGGAGGGGGTGAGCAGTTCTTC
CAWKRGGGEQFF
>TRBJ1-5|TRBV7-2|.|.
TGTGCCAGCAGCTTAACGGGACGGGGCAATCAGCCCCAGCATTTT
CASSLTGRGNQPQHF
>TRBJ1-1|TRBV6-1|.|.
TGTGCCAGCAGTGAATGGGAGGGGGTGAGCACTGAAGCTTTCTTT
CASSEWEGVSTEAFF
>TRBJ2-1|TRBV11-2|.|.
TGTGCCAGCAGCCCCCCAGGATACTCCTACAATGAGCAGTTCTTC
CASSPPGYSYNEQFF
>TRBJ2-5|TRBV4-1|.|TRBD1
TGCGCCAGCAGCCAGGGAACCGGGACAGGGGCTCAAGAGACCCAGTACTTC
CASSQGTGTGAQETQYF
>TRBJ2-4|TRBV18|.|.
TGTGCCAGCTCACCACGGGAGAGGCTAGCCAAAAACATTCAGTACTTC
CASSPRERLAKNIQYF
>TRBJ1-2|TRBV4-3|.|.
TGCGCCAGCAGCCCCTCGGGACTTGGTGGCTACACCTTC
CASSPSGLGGYTF
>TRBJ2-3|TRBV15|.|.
TGTGCCACCAGCGGGAGGAGCTCAGATACGCAGTATTTT
CATSGRSSDTQYF
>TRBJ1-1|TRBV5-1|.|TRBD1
TGCGCCAGCAGCCCTCGGGAAGGGGGCAACACTGAAGCTTTCTTT
CASSPREGGNTEAFF
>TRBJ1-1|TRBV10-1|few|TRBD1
TGCGCCAGCAGTGCGGCCCGGACAGGTGAAGCTTTCTTT
CASSAARTGEAFF
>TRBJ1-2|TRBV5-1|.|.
TGCGCCAGCAGCTTAGGCAGGGTCGGGTATGGCTACACCTTC
CASSLGRVGYGYTF
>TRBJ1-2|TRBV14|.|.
TGTGCCAGCAGCCAAGATCCGACAGTCTATGGCTACACCTTC
CASSQDPTVYGYTF
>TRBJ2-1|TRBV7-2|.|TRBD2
TGTGCCAGCAGCCCCCGACTAGCGGGAGATAGGAATGAGCAGTTCTTC
CASSPRLAGDRNEQFF
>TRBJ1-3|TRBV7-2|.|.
TGTGCCAGCAGTCTGGACTCAATCTCTGGAAACACCATATATTTT
CASSLDSISGNTIYF
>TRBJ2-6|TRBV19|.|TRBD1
TGTGCCAGTAGTAAGGGGACAGGGGGCACTGGGGCCAACGTCCTGACTTTC
CASSKGTGGTGANVLTF
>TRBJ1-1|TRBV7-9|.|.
TGTGCCAGCAGCTTAGTGTCGGGAAACACTGAAGCTTTCTTT
CASSLVSGNTEAFF
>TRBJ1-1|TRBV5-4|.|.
TGTGCCAGCAGCCCCGGGAGGGGTTATACCACTGAAGCTTTCTTT
CASSPGRGYTTEAFF
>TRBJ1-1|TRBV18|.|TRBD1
TGTGCCAGCTCACCACGACAGGGGAGCGACACTGAAGCTTTCTTT
CASSPRQGSDTEAFF
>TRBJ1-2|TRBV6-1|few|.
TGTGCCAGCAGTGAAAATCATGGGAAAGGCTATGGCTACACCTTC
CASSENHGKGYGYTF
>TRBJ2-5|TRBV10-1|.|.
TGCGCCAGCAGTGAGTCCCGGGGCCAAGAGACCCAGTACTTC
CASSESRGQETQYF
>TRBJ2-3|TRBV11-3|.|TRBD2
TGTGCCAGCAGCGCTGGACTAGCGGGGTTCACAGATACGCAGTATTTT
CASSAGLAGFTDTQYF